What follows describes a single T cell receptor beta chain. This record comes from a study of blood T cell repertoires in COVID-19. Study at large: Whether acute or convalescent, the COVID-19 samples came from the United States, Italy and Spain. The cDNA or gDNA used as material had been derived from T cells, B-cell-depleted T cells, or PBMCs.

Original methodology: Reference gene primer amplification in the assay estimated nucleated cell counts. TCRdb keeps only in-frame clones here, not all; method: immunoSEQ multiplex PCR. V, J and clone size reflect that table, while D and trimming were determined from the DNA. The sample lists approximately 150,000 clones, around 85% seen once, with 9.5% to 11% in the top ten. The CDR3 sequence is 12 residues long. Per the germline V gene, CDR1 is ENHRY and CDR2 is SYGVKD. Trimming stripped 4 bases from V and 9 bases from J, with 13 bases between. The specimen was peripheral blood. This chain joins TRBV10-3 and TRBJ2-7; possibly TRBD1 for D (5 bases). This clonotype was sampled from a man aged 55 to 70 with active or convalescent COVID-19. CDR3 DNA sequence: TGTGCCATCAGTGCCCCGGACAACCGGCAGTACTTC. Amino acids: CAISAPDNRQYF.